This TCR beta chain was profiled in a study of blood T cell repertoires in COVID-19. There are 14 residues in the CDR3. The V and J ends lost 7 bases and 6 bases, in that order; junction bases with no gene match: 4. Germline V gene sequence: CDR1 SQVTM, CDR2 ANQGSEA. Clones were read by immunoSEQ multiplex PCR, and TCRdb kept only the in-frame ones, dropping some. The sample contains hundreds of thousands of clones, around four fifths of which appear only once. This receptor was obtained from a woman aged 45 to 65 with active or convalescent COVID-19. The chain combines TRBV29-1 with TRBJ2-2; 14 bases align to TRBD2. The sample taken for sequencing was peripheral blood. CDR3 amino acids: CSGGTSGSAGELFF. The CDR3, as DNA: TGCAGCGGGGGGACTAGCGGGAGTGCCGGGGAGCTGTTTTTT.